These 2 T cell receptor beta chains originate from one sample sequenced in a study of OX40 agonist ivuxolimab in advanced cancers. Some clones are missing from TCRdb's copy, which holds only in-frame ones; the method was immunoSEQ multiplex PCR. The table includes around 90,000 clones, about 87% detected once. The sample was CD4+ or CD8+ T cells sorted from blood, taken in a trial of the OX40 agonist ivuxolimab. The receptors were gathered from an adult with an advanced solid tumor such as melanoma, head and neck, liver or kidney cancer.

The rearrangement links TRBV27 to TRBJ1-1; D is unclear. CDR3 length: 14 residues. Germline-derived CDR1 and CDR2 are MNHEY and SMNVEV (reference sequence). V was shortened by 2 bases and J by 8 bases, with 15 bases between the two germline ends. CDR3: CASSLGGYTPEAFF. The CDR3 nucleotides read TGTGCCAGCAGTTTAGGAGGGTACACGCCCGAAGCTTTCTTT.

The V gene is TRBV5-6, the J gene TRBJ2-7; 9 bases map to TRBD1. CDR3 length: 16 residues. The germline V gene has CDR1 SGHDT and CDR2 YYEEEE. After removal of 0 bases from V and 5 bases from J, the junction contained 9 bases not matched to a gene. CDR3 bases: TGTGCCAGCAGCTTGGCAGCCGGGACAGGGAGTCACGAGCAGTACTTC. It yields the protein CASSLAAGTGSHEQYF.